A selection of T cell receptor beta chains follows, all from one sample in a study of blood T cell repertoires in COVID-19. Method: immunoSEQ multiplex PCR; TCRdb's copy keeps in-frame clones and lacks some. The table includes 150,000 to 200,000 clones, about 90% detected once. The sequenced material came from peripheral blood. Receptor source: a woman in her 70s with acute or convalescent COVID-19. Both conserved end residues are part of each CDR3. D genes are given only for firm matches. The size field is filled for only some rows; it gives once, few, many or a size class.

v_call	clone_size	d_call	j_call	cdr3_aa
TRBV15	.	TRBD1	TRBJ1-2	CATSRDPGGTGRGGYTF
TRBV6-2/TRBV6-3	.	.	TRBJ2-5	CASSYSMVAEGILRETQYF
TRBV29-1	few	TRBD1	TRBJ2-7	CSVEVLGTGAYEQYF
TRBV18	.	.	TRBJ2-1	CASSPPRGSLYNEQFF
TRBV30	.	.	TRBJ1-5	CAWSQRGQPQHF
TRBV6-1	.	TRBD1	TRBJ2-4	CASSERGQGSKNIQYF
TRBV28	.	.	TRBJ2-1	CASSWAGPKANNEQFF
TRBV27	.	.	TRBJ1-2	CASSWGDPGYTF
TRBV5-1	.	.	TRBJ2-1	CASSGQRSSDEQFF
TRBV2	.	.	TRBJ1-4	CASRATGSEKLFF
TRBV2	.	.	TRBJ1-5	CASSEAGAVSNQPQHF
TRBV4-2	.	.	TRBJ1-2	CASSQDNLNRASGYTF
TRBV6-5	.	.	TRBJ1-1	CASSYARTNTEAFF
TRBV10-3	few	.	TRBJ1-5	CAIRQGSNQPQHF
TRBV6-2/TRBV6-3	.	.	TRBJ2-1	CASSYGQYNEQFF
TRBV4-1	.	TRBD1	TRBJ1-2	CASSQGQPYGYTF
TRBV27	.	TRBD1	TRBJ1-2	CASSPVDRVNYGYTF
TRBV6-2/TRBV6-3	.	TRBD1	TRBJ1-5	CASSYEAGGMGNQPQHF
TRBV5-1	.	.	TRBJ1-3	CASSLGSAVHTIYF
TRBV6-6	.	TRBD1	TRBJ1-2	CASSPEGQVVAGYTF
TRBV7-9	.	.	TRBJ2-7	CASSPNPGAEQYF
TRBV5-4	.	TRBD2	TRBJ2-7	CASSDLGLAGGETYEQYF
TRBV11-2	.	.	TRBJ2-7	CASSLASYEQYF
TRBV30	.	.	TRBJ1-5	CAWSLQQNQPQHF
TRBV11-2	.	TRBD1	TRBJ1-3	CASSLVSRTGVNFVNTIYF
TRBV11-2	.	TRBD1	TRBJ2-7	CASSLGTPGQGFYEQYF
TRBV20-1	.	TRBD2	TRBJ2-1	CSASKASGRGNYNEQFF
TRBV7-3	.	TRBD1	TRBJ1-2	CASSLMGRGLDGYTF
TRBV2	once	TRBD2	TRBJ2-7	CASSWTSPYEQYF
TRBV10-3	.	TRBD1	TRBJ1-2	CAISGRQGVDGYTF
TRBV5-1	.	.	TRBJ1-5	CASSPAGNNQPQHF
TRBV30	.	.	TRBJ1-1	CAWSSGGRAAFF
TRBV7-9	.	TRBD1	TRBJ2-1	CASSLGQGFRIRGNEQFF
TRBV28	.	.	TRBJ2-7	CASIPSGVSEQYF
TRBV4-1	.	.	TRBJ2-1	CASSQRTELYNEQFF
TRBV2	.	.	TRBJ1-2	CASWSLNGYTF
TRBV28	.	TRBD1	TRBJ1-5	CASSSGTENQPQHF
TRBV7-2	.	TRBD1	TRBJ1-5	CASKLGQGGQPQHF
TRBV28	.	.	TRBJ1-5	CASIQGGLSNQPQHF
TRBV28	.	.	TRBJ2-1	CASSLGSGFVSIYEQFF
TRBV30	.	.	TRBJ2-1	CAWSVQRVSYNEQFF
TRBV7-9	.	TRBD1	TRBJ1-1	CASSPQGGLTTEAFF
TRBV5-6	.	.	TRBJ2-2	CASSHSWRTANTGELFF
TRBV4-3	once	TRBD2	TRBJ2-1	CASSQNPRTLAGAHNEQFF
TRBV7-7	.	.	TRBJ1-3	CASSLFMSPNSGNTIYF
TRBV3-1/TRBV3-2	.	TRBD2	TRBJ2-7	CASSQAGGQYF
TRBV9	.	.	TRBJ2-7	CASSGELNYEQYF
TRBV7-2	.	TRBD1	TRBJ1-4	CASSLGSGGGTEKLFF
TRBV7-3	.	TRBD2	TRBJ2-3	CASSPKGLAGERSTDTQYF
TRBV6-5	.	.	TRBJ1-2	CASSYSTGYGYTF
TRBV5-6	.	.	TRBJ2-3	CASSFQDTQYF